One sample yielded the 17 T cell receptor beta chains listed below, sequenced in a study of CXCR4 blockade with PD-1 therapy in pancreatic cancer. The data were produced by immunoSEQ multiplex PCR, yet TCRdb's version contains in-frame clones alone and is incomplete. The sample includes some 16,000 clones, 72% of them seen just once. Sequencing was carried out using tumor tissue. These receptor sequences come from a human donor with pancreatic ductal adenocarcinoma.

Within the sample, this clone is medium-sized (0.01 to 0.1%). V is TRBV6-8 and J is TRBJ2-1; 11 positions agree with TRBD2. The V segment lost 6 bases and the J segment 4 bases; nucleotides outside the gene matches: 5. The CDR3 covers 15 residues. Germline V gives CDR1 MNHGY, CDR2 SAAAGT. The chain's CDR3 is CASRSGTSGYNEQFF. The CDR3 nucleotides are TGTGCCAGCAGATCCGGGACTAGCGGATACAATGAGCAGTTCTTC.

The CDR3 bases are TGTGCCAGCAGCTTAGCAGGGGGCGGCACCGGGGAGCTGTTTTTT. Translating it yields CASSLAGGGTGELFF. The chain employs TRBV7-5 and TRBJ2-2; the table's D gene call, TRBD1, was not cross checked with the DNA. TRBV7-5 is labeled a pseudogene. The CDR3 is 15 residues long.

This chain connects TRBV7-7 to TRBJ2-2, with D hard to call. The CDR3 extends over 14 amino acids. Deletions cut 8 bases from V and 1 base from J, with 11 bases between. Germline V gene lookup returns CDR1 SSHAT and CDR2 FNYEAQ (reference sequence). The CDR3 here is CASGKSGNTGELFF. CDR3 DNA: TGTGCCAGCGGGAAGTCGGGGAACACCGGGGAGCTGTTTTTT. The full variable domain, rest sourced from reference TRBV7-7 and TRBJ2-2, is GAGVSQSPRYKVTKRGQDVTLRCDPISSHATLYWYQQALGQGPEFLTYFNYEAQPDKSGLPSDRFSAERPEGSISTLTIQRTEQRDSAMYRCASGKSGNTGELFFGEGSRLTVL.

The chain carries TRBV11-3 and TRBJ1-3, with D hard to call. This CDR3 contains 14 residues. Per the germline V gene, CDR1 is SGHNT and CDR2 is YENEEA. Trimming stripped 5 bases from V and 2 bases from J, with 10 bases between. This chain's CDR3 is CASSQGQTGNTIYF. The CDR3 coding sequence is TGTGCCAGCAGCCAAGGGCAGACTGGAAACACCATATATTTT.

The chain uses TRBV14 and TRBJ2-1, with D tentatively TRBD1 (8 bases). Germline-derived CDR1 and CDR2 are SGHDN and FVKESK. This CDR3 is 13 amino acids long. V was pared by 4 bases and J by 9 bases, with 13 bases between. The CDR3 is CASSRQGRVEQFF. The CDR3 DNA reads TGTGCCAGCAGCCGACAGGGGAGGGTTGAGCAGTTCTTC.

Only one count was recorded for this clone. CDR3 DNA sequence: TGCAGCGTTGAAAGCTTGTCAGGGTATGGCTACACCTTC. Translated: CSVESLSGYGYTF. The J gene is TRBJ1-2, the V gene TRBV29-1; D possibly corresponds to TRBD1 (5 bases). CDR1 is SQVTM and CDR2 is ANQGSEA in the germline V gene. There are 13 residues in the CDR3. The V end lost 2 bases, the J end lost 5 bases, and 12 bases lay between the germline ends.

The V gene is TRBV5-1, the J gene TRBJ1-1; TRBD1 matches at 12 bases. The germline gives CDR1 SGHRS, CDR2 YFSETQ. The trim removed 4 bases at V and 0 bases at J, leaving 4 bases unmatched. The CDR3 sequence is 16 residues long. Here the CDR3 reads CASSPWDRGLNTEAFF. The CDR3 DNA follows: TGCGCCAGCAGCCCCTGGGACAGGGGGCTGAACACTGAAGCTTTCTTT.

V gene TRBV9 combines with J gene TRBJ2-1; 11 positions match TRBD2. Trimming took 5 bases from V and 2 from J; bases not matched to a gene: 3. CDR1 and CDR2 from the germline V gene are SGDLS and YYNGEE. This CDR3 spans 15 amino acids. CDR3: CASRGTSGAYNEQFF. The CDR3 DNA is TGTGCCAGCAGGGGGACTAGCGGAGCCTACAATGAGCAGTTCTTC.

V and J are TRBV19 and TRBJ1-4; unclear D gene. V was cut by 3 bases and J by 8 bases, with 13 bases left in between. CDR3 size: 14 residues. The germline CDR1 and CDR2 sequences are LNHDA and SQIVND (reference sequence). CDR3 DNA: TGTGCCAGTAGTATTCGTGGGGTTGAAGAAAAACTGTTTTTT. It is translated as CASSIRGVEEKLFF.

The chain carries TRBV5-1 and TRBJ1-1; no firm D call. CDR3 length equals 14 residues. Deletions cut 0 bases from V and 1 base from J, with 7 bases between. Germline assignment: CDR1 SGHRS and CDR2 YFSETQ. In nucleotides, the CDR3 is TGCGCCAGCAGCTTGGAACACTCGAACACTGAAGCTTTCTTT. Residues: CASSLEHSNTEAFF.

V is TRBV11-3 and J is TRBJ1-1; no definite D call. Trimming left V 5 bases short and J 2 bases short, with 12 bases between. This CDR3 contains 14 residues. Germline lookup yields CDR1 SGHNT and CDR2 YENEEA. The CDR3 here is CASSTRTENTEAFF. CDR3 nucleotides: TGTGCCAGCAGCACGAGGACGGAAAACACTGAAGCTTTCTTT.

The chain couples TRBV6-8 to TRBJ2-1; a possible D gene is TRBD2 (5 bases). V shed 2 bases and J shed 7 bases, with 6 bases lying between them. CDR1 is MNHGY and CDR2 is SAAAGT in the germline V gene. The CDR3 consists of 12 residues. In DNA form, the CDR3 reads TGTGCCAGCAGTTACGGGGAGAATGAGCAGTTCTTC. It specifies CASSYGENEQFF.

This clone was counted once. The genes are TRBV18 and TRBJ1-1, with 7 bases matching TRBD1. The CDR3 has 17 residues. Per germline, CDR1 KGHSH and CDR2 LQKENI. The ends lost 4 bases at V and 0 bases at J; junction bases unmatched: 11. CDR3 coding DNA: TGTGCCAGCTCACTCACAGGGGAAGGCAATATGAACACTGAAGCTTTCTTT. Its translation: CASSLTGEGNMNTEAFF.

This chain connects TRBV29-1 to TRBJ2-5; D is uncertain. The V end was cut by 2 bases, the J end by 1 base, with 8 bases between. This CDR3 has 13 residues. Germline V gene sequence: CDR1 SQVTM, CDR2 ANQGSEA. The CDR3 sequence is CSVEQLSQETQYF. CDR3 sequence (DNA): TGCAGCGTTGAACAGTTGTCCCAAGAGACCCAGTACTTC.

The gene calls are TRBV11-3 and TRBJ2-3; either TRBD1 or TRBD2 may fit D (7 bases each). The CDR3 is made up of 16 amino acids. Germline CDR1 and CDR2: SGHNT and YENEEA. The ends were cut back, 4 bases at V and 3 bases at J, with 17 bases in the middle. The CDR3 loop reads CASSYFTGEGTDTQYF. The DNA for the CDR3 is TGTGCCAGCAGCTACTTTACAGGGGAGGGTACAGATACGCAGTATTTT.

The gene calls are TRBV28 and TRBJ2-7; 8 nucleotides line up with TRBD1. Trimming at V came to 6 bases and at J to 4 bases, leaving 11 bases not matched to a gene. CDR3 length: 15 amino acids. Germline V gene lookup returns CDR1 MDHEN and CDR2 SYDVKM. The CDR3: CASRTPRGLSYEQYF. The DNA for the CDR3 is TGTGCCAGCAGGACCCCCAGGGGGCTCTCGTACGAGCAGTACTTC.

The rearrangement links TRBV6-8 to TRBJ2-1, with 10 nucleotides matching TRBD2. Germline assignment: CDR1 MNHGY and CDR2 SAAAGT. The CDR3 loop spans 17 amino acids. V gave up 8 bases and J gave up 9 bases; unmatched junction bases: 19. The CDR3 DNA is TGTGCCAGCGGGGGCCTAGCGGGAGAGGGTGTCAACCCTGAGCAGTTCTTC. Translated: CASGGLAGEGVNPEQFF.